This TCR beta chain stems from a study of cytomegalovirus exposure and HLA in healthy donors. The PCR used 60 Vbeta and 13 Jbeta primers. Measured with immunoSEQ multiplex PCR; TCRdb has only the in-frame clones, and not every one. The sample lists around 150,000 clones, over 75% occurring once. The specimen was PBMCs. This sequence was found in a male donor in good health and CMV-seronegative.

CDR3 nucleotides: TGTGCCAGCAGCTTGGGTGTTGTGTCCGTAAATGAGCAGTTCTTC. Amino acid sequence: CASSLGVVSVNEQFF. The chain is built from TRBV5-4 and TRBJ2-1, with D hard to call. The germline V gene encodes CDR1 SGHNT and CDR2 YYREEE (reference sequence). CDR3 length: 15 residues. The V gene lost 0 bases and the J gene lost 7 bases, with 14 bases spanning the gap.